This T cell receptor beta chain was found in a study of T-cell memory formation after mild COVID-19. Study-level information: TCR clusters showed largely donor specificity. Points from the study as a whole: CD4+ contracting clones were found mainly in CM and EM, and CD8+ ones in EMRA. There was no confirmation that second-wave clones peaking on day 37 were SARS-CoV-2 specific.

The CDR3 spans 17 residues. Trimming pared 2 bases from V and 1 base from J, leaving 18 bases between. CDR1 is MDHEN and CDR2 is SYDVKM in the germline V gene. As concerns this clonotype: Antigen specificity is unknown.

TCRdb processed the 5' RACE reads anew with MiXCR; each CDR3 protein has one entry. The sample lists around 200,000 distinct CDR3 sequences; around 21% were seen once. V is TRBV28 and J is TRBJ2-7, with a weak D call TRBD1 (6 bases). Source material: PBMCs or a T cell subset sorted from them (not recorded which). This receptor was obtained from an adult woman who had mild COVID-19 (a few samples of this study predate the infection). Cell type and time point are not known. CDR3 residues: CASSLRALAGASYEQYF. CDR3 in DNA: TGTGCCAGCAGTTTAAGGGCATTGGCAGGGGCATCCTACGAGCAGTACTTC.